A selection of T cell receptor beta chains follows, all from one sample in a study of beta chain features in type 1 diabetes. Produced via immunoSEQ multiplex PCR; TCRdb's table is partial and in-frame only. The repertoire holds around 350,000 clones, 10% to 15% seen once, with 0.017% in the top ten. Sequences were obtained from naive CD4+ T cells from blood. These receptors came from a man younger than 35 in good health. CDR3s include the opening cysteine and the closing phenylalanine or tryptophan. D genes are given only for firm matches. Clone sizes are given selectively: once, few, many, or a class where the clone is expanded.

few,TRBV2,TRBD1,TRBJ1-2,CARTTGGNYGYTF,TGTGCCAGGACGACAGGGGGCAACTATGGCTACACCTTC
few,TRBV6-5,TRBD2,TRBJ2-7,CASGRFGGGRGEQYF,TGTGCCAGCGGTAGATTCGGGGGGGGTAGGGGCGAGCAGTACTTC
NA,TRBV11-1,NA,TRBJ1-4,CASSLDEPGLLFF,TGTGCCAGCAGCTTAGACGAGCCGGGACTACTGTTTTTT
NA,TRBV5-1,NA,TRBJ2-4,CASSSQTPGGIQYF,TGCGCCAGCAGCTCCCAGACTCCAGGGGGGATTCAGTACTTC
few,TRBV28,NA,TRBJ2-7,CASSDSGWSYEQYF,TGTGCCAGCAGTGACTCGGGGTGGAGCTACGAGCAGTACTTC
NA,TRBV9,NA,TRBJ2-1,CASSVAPREGNEQFF,TGTGCCAGCAGCGTAGCTCCGCGGGAAGGGAATGAGCAGTTCTTC
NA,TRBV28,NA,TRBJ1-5,CAGQSGTSYSNQPQHF,TGTGCTGGCCAGTCGGGGACATCGTATAGCAATCAGCCCCAGCATTTT
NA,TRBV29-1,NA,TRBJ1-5,CSAVFFNQPQHF,TGCAGCGCCGTTTTTTTCAATCAGCCCCAGCATTTT
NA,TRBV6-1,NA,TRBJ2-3,CATGMGARTDTQYF,TGTGCCACGGGGATGGGGGCGAGGACAGATACGCAGTATTTT
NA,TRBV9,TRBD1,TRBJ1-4,CASSVGGTAYEKLFF,TGTGCCAGCAGCGTCGGTGGGACAGCCTATGAAAAACTGTTTTTT
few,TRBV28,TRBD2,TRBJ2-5,CASSPGGRGETQYF,TGTGCCAGCAGCCCGGGGGGTCGGGGGGAGACCCAGTACTTC
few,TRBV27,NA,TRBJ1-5,CASSPRDMEPQHF,TGTGCCAGCAGTCCCAGGGACATGGAGCCCCAGCATTTT